The following is a T cell receptor (beta chain) sequence with its context. Its antigen specificity is not known. Base qualities were left out, and no much larger clone turns up one base away. The sample is drawn from a study of T cell repertoires and Cas9 in healthy adults (dated by TCRdb to between 2018 and 2020). In the study overall: Within the CD4 and CD8 compartments, the researchers characterized SpCas9-reactive T cells in terms of multi-effector potency, cytotoxicity and lineage determination. The study looked at preexisting T cell immunity to the Streptococcus pyogenes Cas9 nuclease (SpCas9), which is used in CRISPR gene editing. Overall study outcomes, separate from this receptor: In vitro, SpCas9-reactive regulatory T cells were reported to reduce the proliferation and function of SpCas9-reactive effector T cells.

Receptor amplification or capture employed the immunoSEQ multiplex PCR assay. Not all clones reach the TCRdb copy of this immuneACCESS table, which keeps in-frame sequences only. Checked studies attribute under half of the gap to unresolved V genes and leave the rest unexplained. The sample includes 15,000 or so clones, with roughly nine tenths observed a single time. The ten top clones hold 2% to 2.5% of the sample. All of the donors in the study were healthy humans. Reading from cysteine to phenylalanine, the CDR3 counts 14 amino acids. Only the CDR3 part of the read is kept: 42 bases, read in frame from the first base. The germline V end is reduced by 4 bases and the J end by 10 bases; junction bases left unmatched: 13. The germline V gene specifies SQVTM as CDR1 and ANQGSEA as CDR2.

The clonotype was recovered from a human donor in good health. The V and J genes are TRBV29-1 and TRBJ1-1; TRBD1 matches 9 bases in the middle. The source material was Tregs (CD4+, CD25+, CD127-, CD137-, CD154-) from PBMCs; culture status not recorded. The base sequence is TGCAGCGTTGCCCCAAGGACAGGGGCGGGTGCAGCTTTCTTT. Its translation reads: CSVAPRTGAGAAFF.